Each of the 27 T cell receptor beta chains below was sequenced from the same sample in a study of blood T cell repertoires in COVID-19. The assay was immunoSEQ multiplex PCR, and TCRdb's table has in-frame clones only and misses some. The sample consists of more than 250,000 clones, around nine tenths of them appearing once. Sequences were obtained from peripheral blood. The receptor set was obtained from a man aged 50 to 59 with active or convalescent COVID-19.

The chain employs TRBV9 and TRBJ1-2; D is possibly TRBD1 (6 bases). The length of the CDR3 is 13 residues. V was clipped by 0 bases and J by 7 bases, with 10 bases between them. The germline V gene has CDR1 SGDLS and CDR2 YYNGEE. CDR3 nucleotide sequence: TGTGCCAGCAGCGTAGCGGCAGGGGTTGGCTACACCTTC. It codes for CASSVAAGVGYTF.

The CDR3 DNA sequence: TGTGCCAGCAGTTACGCGGCAACGAACACTGAAGCTTTCTTT. Protein product: CASSYAATNTEAFF. This chain uses TRBV6-2 or TRBV6-3 with TRBJ1-1; D gene unclear. Germline CDR1 and CDR2: MNHEY and SVGEGT. CDR3 size: 14 residues. V was shortened by 2 bases and J by 1 base, with 8 bases between the two germline ends.

V gene TRBV11-3 combines with J gene TRBJ1-1; weak D call: TRBD1 (5 bases). The CDR3 sequence is 13 residues long. Between the trimmed V and J ends, which lost 4 bases and 4 bases, there was a span of 10 bases. Germline V gene lookup returns CDR1 SGHNT and CDR2 YENEEA. The CDR3 reads CASSWGLSTEAFF. The CDR3 region has the DNA TGTGCCAGCAGCTGGGGACTGTCCACTGAAGCTTTCTTT. The full variable domain, its missing parts supplied by reference TRBV11-3 and TRBJ1-1, is EAGVVQSPRYKIIEKKQPVAFWCNPISGHNTLYWYLQNLGQGPELLIRYENEEAVDDSQLPKDRFSAERLKGVDSTLKIQPAELGDSAVYLCASSWGLSTEAFFGQGTRLTVV.

This chain links TRBV6-4 with TRBJ2-7, with 8 bases aligning to TRBD2. With 2 bases clipped from V and 2 bases from J, the junction kept 11 bases outside the gene matches. The CDR3 sequence is 17 residues long. CDR1 is MRHNA and CDR2 is SNTAGT in the germline V gene. The DNA for the CDR3 is TGTGCCAGCAGTGACATCCGACTAGCGAGGGCCCCCTACGAGCAGTACTTC. Translated, it gives CASSDIRLARAPYEQYF.

V is TRBV11-1 and J is TRBJ2-2; a weak D match, TRBD1 (5 bases). CDR1 SGHAT and CDR2 FQDESV come from the germline V gene (reference sequence). V lost 5 bases and J 5 bases, leaving 18 bases between the germline ends. The CDR3 length is 16 residues. CDR3 nucleotides: TGTGCCAGCAGCCCAAGTGCCCTCCCAGGGACCGGGGAGCTGTTTTTT. It yields the protein CASSPSALPGTGELFF.

The chain is built from TRBV6-4 and TRBJ1-1; 7 positions match TRBD1. Germline CDR1 reads MRHNA; CDR2 reads SNTAGT. V shed 4 bases, J shed 3 bases, and the junction held 5 bases outside the gene matches. CDR3 length equals 14 residues. CDR3 sequence reads: CASSVQGGDTEAFF. The CDR3 DNA reads as TGTGCCAGCAGTGTGCAGGGGGGCGACACTGAAGCTTTCTTT.

The table lists this clone with a count of one. The rearrangement links TRBV6-2 or TRBV6-3 to TRBJ1-6; D is undetermined. This CDR3 spans 20 amino acids. From germline, CDR1 is MNHEY and CDR2 SVGEGT. With 0 bases removed from V and 5 bases from J, the gap between germline ends came to 23 bases. CDR3 in DNA: TGTGCCAGCAGTTACTCCCCATTGAGGACCCCCGACTATCATAATTCACCCCTCCACTTT. This encodes CASSYSPLRTPDYHNSPLHF.

The gene calls are TRBV7-6 and TRBJ1-3; D might be TRBD1 (5 bases). This CDR3 spans 16 amino acids. V was clipped by 3 bases and J by 3 bases, with 15 bases between them. CDR1 is SGHVS, CDR2 FNYEAQ, per germline. Here the CDR3 reads CASSFQLQGGGNTIYF. In DNA, the CDR3 is TGTGCCAGCAGCTTTCAACTTCAGGGAGGTGGAAACACCATATATTTT. The variable domain in full, with the rest retrieved from reference TRBV7-6 and TRBJ1-3, is GAGVSQSPRYKVTKRGQDVALRCDPISGHVSLYWYRQALGQGPEFLTYFNYEAQQDKSGLPNDRFSAERPEGSISTLTIQRTEQRDSAMYRCASSFQLQGGGNTIYFGEGSWLTVV.

J is TRBJ2-2 and V is TRBV7-2; possibly TRBD2 for D (6 bases). Trimming shortened V by 3 bases and J by 2 bases, and 7 bases separated the two germline ends. This CDR3 is built from 14 residues. Germline CDR1 is SGHTA and CDR2 is FQGNSA. The CDR3 DNA sequence: TGTGCCAGCAGCTTCGGGGGTAACACCGGGGAGCTGTTTTTT. This gives the protein CASSFGGNTGELFF.

J is TRBJ2-1 and V is TRBV7-2; tentatively, D is TRBD2 (5 bases). The CDR3 length is 14 residues. Trimming shortened V by 4 bases and J by 10 bases, and 17 bases separated the two germline ends. Per germline, CDR1 SGHTA and CDR2 FQGNSA. The DNA of the CDR3 is TGTGCCAGCAGCTCCCCCAGCGGCCTGGGAGAGCAGTTCTTC. Translation gives CASSSPSGLGEQFF.

The V and J genes are TRBV19 and TRBJ1-2; D gene unclear. This CDR3 is built from 14 residues. The ends were cut back, 3 bases at V and 4 bases at J, with 12 bases in the middle. CDR1 is LNHDA, CDR2 SQIVND, per germline (reference sequence). In DNA, the CDR3 is TGTGCCAGTAGTATCAAAGTGCATAGCTATGGCTACACCTTC. Translated: CASSIKVHSYGYTF.

The genes are TRBV5-4 and TRBJ2-5; D is unclear. Per germline, CDR1 SGHNT and CDR2 YYREEE (reference sequence). This CDR3 has 14 amino acids. V lost 4 bases, J lost 2 bases, and 12 bases lay in between. CDR3 region: CASSPDRVQETQYF. The CDR3 DNA follows: TGTGCCAGCAGCCCCGACCGGGTACAAGAGACCCAGTACTTC.

This clone has just one count. The chain carries TRBV2 and TRBJ1-6, with TRBD1 matching 7 bases. V lost 7 bases, J lost 7 bases, and 4 bases stayed unmatched. The germline V gene encodes CDR1 SNHLY and CDR2 FYNNEI. The CDR3 is made up of 13 amino acids. The CDR3: CASIRQGNSPLHF. The CDR3 coding sequence is TGTGCCAGCATCCGACAGGGCAATTCACCCCTCCACTTT.

This sequence joins TRBV5-1 and TRBJ2-3; possible D gene TRBD1, 5 bases. Germline V gene lookup returns CDR1 SGHRS and CDR2 YFSETQ. V shed 4 bases and J shed 4 bases, with 16 bases lying between them. The CDR3 extends over 15 amino acids. The DNA for the CDR3 is TGCGCCAGCAGCGGTGGGGCGAATCTTGCAGATACGCAGTATTTT. Encoded protein: CASSGGANLADTQYF.

CDR3 nucleotides: TGTGCCATCACCTCTGGACAGAGAGCCTCTGGAAACACCATATATTTT. It specifies CAITSGQRASGNTIYF. V and J are TRBV10-3 and TRBJ1-3, with D possibly matching TRBD1 (6 bases). The CDR3 consists of 16 residues. Germline values: CDR1 ENHRY, CDR2 SYGVKD. V lost 7 bases and J lost 0, with 16 bases in between.

The V and J genes are TRBV28 and TRBJ2-1; 12 bases line up with TRBD2. Germline V gene sequence: CDR1 MDHEN, CDR2 SYDVKM. The CDR3 consists of 18 residues. Germline trimming cut 0 bases from V and 0 bases from J; bases unmatched to any gene: 3. The CDR3 DNA follows: TGTGCCAGCAGTTTATGGCAGACTAGCGGGAGCTCCTACAATGAGCAGTTCTTC. Its protein product is CASSLWQTSGSSYNEQFF.

This clone was seen a few times. The same CDR3 arises from other DNA sequences in this sample as well. This chain connects TRBV3-1 (or the pseudogene TRBV3-2) to TRBJ2-2; D is ambiguous. V gave up 1 base and J gave up 4 bases, with 4 bases separating them. The CDR3 extends over 13 amino acids. Germline CDR1 and CDR2: LGHDT and YNNKEL (reference sequence). CDR3 loop: CASSQVSTGELFF. The CDR3 DNA reads as TGTGCCAGCAGCCAAGTGAGCACCGGGGAGCTGTTTTTT.

V gene TRBV3-1 (or the pseudogene TRBV3-2) combines with J gene TRBJ1-1, with D hard to call. Trimming stripped 0 bases from V and 5 bases from J, with 7 bases between. The CDR3 consists of 13 residues. The germline gives CDR1 LGHDT, CDR2 YNNKEL (reference sequence). The CDR3 DNA sequence: TGTGCCAGCAGCCAAGAACCGGGGACTGAAGCTTTCTTT. Translation gives CASSQEPGTEAFF.

The CDR3 bases are TGTGCCAGCAGCTTAGCCCGGGACAGGGGGAGCGAGCAGTACTTC. This gives the protein CASSLARDRGSEQYF. The chain is built from TRBV7-6 and TRBJ2-7, with TRBD1 matching 11 bases. The V gene's germline CDR1 is SGHVS and CDR2 FNYEAQ. V shed 0 bases, J shed 6 bases, and the junction held 4 bases outside the gene matches. The length of the CDR3 is 15 residues. The whole variable domain, remainder taken from reference TRBV7-6 and TRBJ2-7, is GAGVSQSPRYKVTKRGQDVALRCDPISGHVSLYWYRQALGQGPEFLTYFNYEAQQDKSGLPNDRFSAERPEGSISTLTIQRTEQRDSAMYRCASSLARDRGSEQYFGPGTRLTVT.

The chain combines TRBV2 with TRBJ1-6, with D unresolved. The ends were cut back, 7 bases at V and 6 bases at J, with 10 bases in the middle. The germline CDR1 and CDR2 sequences are SNHLY and FYNNEI. The CDR3 totals 13 residues. CDR3: CASTFLINSPLHF. The CDR3 DNA is TGTGCCAGCACCTTTTTAATTAATTCACCCCTCCACTTT.

This chain uses TRBV9 with TRBJ2-2, with 14 bases matching TRBD2. CDR1 and CDR2 from the germline V gene are SGDLS and YYNGEE. The V gene end was trimmed by 6 bases and the J gene end by 6 bases; junction bases not matched to a gene: 13. This CDR3 is 18 amino acids long. The CDR3 region has the DNA TGTGCCAGCACCCCCGGGACTAGCGGGAGTAGGTTCGCCGGGGAGCTGTTTTTT. Translated: CASTPGTSGSRFAGELFF.

The chain links TRBV4-1 to TRBJ2-1, with TRBD2 matching over 8 bases. V trimming: 4 bases; J trimming: 0 bases; junction bases outside the gene matches: 8. From germline, CDR1 is MGHRA and CDR2 YSYEKL. The CDR3 has 17 residues. The CDR3: CASSRLSAGGSYNEQFF. The CDR3 nucleotides are TGCGCCAGCAGCCGTCTTTCGGCGGGGGGCTCCTACAATGAGCAGTTCTTC.

V usage is TRBV13 and J usage is TRBJ2-7; the D gene is possibly TRBD1 (6 bases). The CDR3 is 13 residues long. Per the germline V gene, CDR1 is PRHDT and CDR2 is FYEKMQ (reference sequence). The V and J ends lost 4 bases and 2 bases respectively, with 9 bases between them. Here the CDR3 DNA reads TGTGCCAGCAGCTCACAGGGAACCTACGAGCAGTACTTC. This gives the protein CASSSQGTYEQYF.

The chain carries TRBV10-3 and TRBJ1-2; tentatively, D is TRBD1 (5 bases). This CDR3 is 17 amino acids long. Trimming shortened V by 3 bases and J by 0 bases, and 17 bases separated the two germline ends. The V gene's germline CDR1 is ENHRY and CDR2 SYGVKD. Here the CDR3 reads CAISEGAGLISNYGYTF. The CDR3 DNA follows: TGTGCCATCAGTGAAGGGGCAGGGTTGATTTCTAACTATGGCTACACCTTC.

V usage is TRBV10-2 and J usage is TRBJ2-7; maybe TRBD1 (6 bases). The V and J ends lost 6 bases and 3 bases respectively, with 21 bases between them. Germline V gene lookup returns CDR1 WSHSY and CDR2 SAAADI. The CDR3 has 16 residues. Here the CDR3 reads CASSNPRQVGNYEQYF. CDR3 DNA sequence: TGCGCCAGCAGCAACCCGCGACAGGTTGGGAACTACGAGCAGTACTTC.

In its sample, this clone was seen once. The chain is built from TRBV4-3 and TRBJ1-2; D is unresolved. Germline assignment: CDR1 LGHNA and CDR2 YSLEER. This CDR3 region has 15 residues. With 0 bases removed from V and 4 bases from J, the gap between germline ends came to 12 bases. The CDR3 protein is CASSQDASRGYGYTF. As DNA, the CDR3 is TGCGCCAGCAGCCAAGACGCCAGCCGGGGCTATGGCTACACCTTC.

The chain recombines TRBV13 with TRBJ1-2, with 9 bases that match TRBD1. V dropped 1 base and J dropped 2; count of bases not matched to a gene: 14. Germline V gene data show CDR1 as PRHDT and CDR2 as FYEKMQ (reference sequence). This CDR3 contains 19 residues. CDR3 sequence reads: CASSLVSIRRTGENYGYTF. The CDR3 DNA reads TGTGCCAGCAGCTTAGTTTCGATCAGGCGGACAGGGGAAAACTATGGCTACACCTTC.